This section outlines one T cell receptor (beta chain) sequence together with its context. This entry is derived from a study of spatial heterogeneity in lung cancer. Time point noted: sample taken at primary tumor resection. The study sequenced unsorted whole RNA from tumor, nontumor lung or frozen PBMC. TCRdb processed the 5' RACE reads anew with MiXCR; each CDR3 protein has one entry. Of approximately 92,000 distinct CDR3 sequences detected, over 9.5% appear once; the ten largest clones hold about 38%. CDR3 length equals 14 residues. Germline V gives CDR1 SGHVS, CDR2 FQNEAQ. V dropped 3 bases and J dropped 1 base, with 9 bases sitting between them.

V is TRBV7-8 and J is TRBJ2-5; perhaps TRBD2 as D (5 bases). Sequenced material: PBMCs, taken at surgery. This TCR derives from a male donor with early-stage non-small cell lung cancer. CDR3 nucleotide sequence: TGTGCCAGCAGCTTGGTGGACTTCCAAGAGACCCAGTACTTC. Residues: CASSLVDFQETQYF. The full variable domain, rest sourced from reference TRBV7-8 and TRBJ2-5, is GAGVSQSPRYKVAKRGQDVALRCDPISGHVSLFWYQQALGQGPEFLTYFQNEAQLDKSGLPSDRFFAERPEGSVSTLKIQRTQQEDSAVYLCASSLVDFQETQYFGPGTRLLVL.